The entry that follows covers one TCR beta chain sequence. Its target is not known. Germline V gene lookup returns CDR1 LNHDA and CDR2 SQIVND (reference sequence). With 5 bases clipped from V and 6 bases from J, the junction kept 10 bases outside the gene matches. This CDR3 is built from 15 residues. This sample was included in a study of T cell responses to AZD1222 COVID-19 vaccine. Study results and caveats: With two AZD1222 doses given, Spike-specific TCR breadth and depth both rose. Sampling captured repertoires only after the peak T cell response.

Assay: immunoSEQ multiplex PCR; the TCRdb copy retains only in-frame clones and omits some. The data hold 65,000 to 75,000 clones, with less than 85% observed a single time. The sequencing used peripheral blood, collected 28 days after the second AZD1222 dose. The chain has TRBV19 and TRBJ1-2; 9 nucleotides align to TRBD1. The sequence was collected from an adult who received the AZD1222 COVID-19 vaccine. CDR3: CASSSSGTGIHGYTF. The CDR3 nucleotides read TGTGCCAGTAGTTCGTCCGGGACAGGGATTCATGGCTACACCTTC.